This T cell receptor beta chain is from a study of T cells in Graves' hyperthyroidism and ophthalmopathy. Many counts were recorded for this clonotype. Amplified TCR beta CDR3 regions came from RNA transcripts. RT-PCR in the first round (using the HTBI primer set) targeted the TCR CDR3. One entry per CDR3 protein, called by TCRdb with MiXCR from the multiplex PCR reads. The sample lists approximately 400,000 distinct CDR3 sequences, 18% occurring once. Germline loops: CDR1 SEHNR, CDR2 FQNEAQ (reference sequence). There are 17 residues in the CDR3. The V gene lost 7 bases and the J gene lost 4 bases, with 25 bases spanning the gap. Out of over 9 ml of fresh peripheral blood came the PBMCs.

The sequence came from a man younger than 35 with Graves' ophthalmopathy. The sequencing input was blood. V gene TRBV7-9 combines with J gene TRBJ2-5; TRBD2 is a possible D gene (5 bases). In nucleotides, the CDR3 is TGTGCCAGCACATCCCCGAGAGGATTAGACGGAGGAGAGACCCAGTACTTC. Translating gives CASTSPRGLDGGETQYF. The whole variable domain, remainder taken from reference TRBV7-9 and TRBJ2-5, is DTGVSQNPRHKITKRGQNVTFRCDPISEHNRLYWYRQTLGQGPEFLTYFQNEAQLEKSRLLSDRFSAERPKGSFSTLEIQRTEQGDSAMYLCASTSPRGLDGGETQYFGPGTRLLVL.